The 10 T cell receptor beta chains below were found in one sample sequenced in a study of Graves' ophthalmopathy and Graves' hyperthyroidism. Amplification of TCR beta CDR3 regions used RNA transcripts. RT-PCR was first run with HTBI primers, then multiplex PCR in a second round. TCRdb called the multiplex PCR reads again in MiXCR, with one record for every CDR3 protein. Of around 400,000 distinct CDR3 sequences listed, roughly 21% are singletons. The material sequenced was peripheral blood. The receptors stem from a woman between 18 and 30 years old with stable Graves' hyperthyroidism.

This clonotype came up many times. V gene TRBV4-3 combines with J gene TRBJ2-7, with 7 bases aligning to TRBD2. Germline V CDR1 and CDR2: LGHNA, YSLEER. This CDR3 is 13 amino acids long. The V gene end was trimmed by 4 bases and the J gene end by 5 bases; junction bases not matched to a gene: 5. The chain's CDR3 is CASSLLGGNEQYF. The CDR3 DNA reads TGCGCCAGCAGCCTCCTGGGAGGGAACGAGCAGTACTTC.

The chain employs TRBV7-2 and TRBJ2-7; TRBD1 aligns across 7 bases. CDR3 length: 15 residues. Per germline, CDR1 SGHTA and CDR2 FQGNSA. V shed 5 bases, J shed 3 bases, and the junction held 10 bases outside the gene matches. This CDR3 reads CASSQTGTAFYEQYF. CDR3 bases: TGTGCCAGCAGCCAAACCGGGACAGCCTTCTACGAGCAGTACTTC.

The chain combines TRBV4-1 with TRBJ1-1, with 9 bases fitting TRBD1. Germline V gene data show CDR1 as MGHRA and CDR2 as YSYEKL. This CDR3 has 15 amino acids. The J segment lost 4 bases and the V segment lost 4 bases, leaving 7 bases of the junction unmatched. CDR3 in amino acids: CASSPGQGMPTEAFF. The CDR3 DNA is TGCGCCAGCAGCCCGGGACAGGGAATGCCCACTGAAGCTTTCTTT.

This clonotype was counted at least ten times. The chain links TRBV12-3 or TRBV12-4 to TRBJ2-5; possible D gene TRBD2, 6 bases. The CDR3 is made up of 15 amino acids. The ends were cut back, 3 bases at V and 4 bases at J, with 15 bases in the middle. For the CDR3, the DNA is TGTGCCAGCAGTTTGGGTAGCGGAGCACTAGAGACCCAGTACTTC. Protein: CASSLGSGALETQYF.

This clonotype was detected ten times or more. One end of the junction varies from germline; a read error may be responsible. V usage is TRBV18 and J usage is TRBJ1-1, with D hard to call. Per germline, CDR1 KGHSH and CDR2 LQKENI. The CDR3 consists of 13 residues. The CDR3 nucleotides read TGCGCCAGCAGCCCGGGAATGAACACTGAAGCTTTCTTT. It is translated as CASSPGMNTEAFF.

This clonotype appeared many times. This chain links TRBV20-1 with TRBJ2-2; 9 bases fit TRBD2. Germline lookup yields CDR1 DFQATT and CDR2 SNEGSKA (reference sequence). The junction had 3 bases not matched to a gene; V was cut back by 3 bases and J by 1 base. This CDR3 contains 15 residues. The CDR3 DNA sequence: TGCAGTGCTAGGATAGCGGGAGTGAACACCGGGGAGCTGTTTTTT. It encodes CSARIAGVNTGELFF.

This clonotype was recorded at least ten times. The chain couples TRBV11-2 to TRBJ1-1; D remains ambiguous. V was cut by 5 bases and J by 0 bases, with 13 bases left in between. Per germline, CDR1 SGHAT and CDR2 FQNNGV. The length of the CDR3 is 15 residues. CDR3 nucleotides: TGTGCCAGCAGCCGCTTTCCCCTTATGAACACTGAAGCTTTCTTT. It specifies CASSRFPLMNTEAFF.

The genes are TRBV6-1 and TRBJ1-5; TRBD1 is a possible D gene (5 bases). The CDR3 sequence is 15 residues long. The germline V gene has CDR1 MNHNS and CDR2 SASEGT. V was shortened by 7 bases and J by 4 bases, with 17 bases between the two germline ends. Here the CDR3 reads CASKEVIGTNQPQHF. CDR3 coding DNA: TGTGCCAGCAAGGAGGTTATCGGGACTAATCAGCCCCAGCATTTT.

Points on this clonotype: No conserved phenylalanine or tryptophan is present at the end of the CDR3, so a read error is the likely explanation. The DNA is omitted, as the CDR3 cannot be located on it reliably, and the CDR3 follows TCRdb's listing. The V gene is TRBV27, the J gene TRBJ1-2. The length of the CDR3 is 15 amino acids, counting both ends. Germline loops: CDR1 MNHEY, CDR2 SMNVEV (reference sequence). The CDR3 is CASSLSPNPNYGYTV.

This clonotype was observed at least ten times. CDR3 sequence (DNA): TGTGCCAGCACCCCTAGCGGGAGTAGATACGAGCAGTACTTC. Translating it yields CASTPSGSRYEQYF. The chain links TRBV6-5 to TRBJ2-7; 10 bases line up with TRBD2. Germline V gene sequence: CDR1 MNHEY, CDR2 SVGAGI. V shed 7 bases, J shed 4 bases, and the junction held 7 bases outside the gene matches. This CDR3 has 14 residues.